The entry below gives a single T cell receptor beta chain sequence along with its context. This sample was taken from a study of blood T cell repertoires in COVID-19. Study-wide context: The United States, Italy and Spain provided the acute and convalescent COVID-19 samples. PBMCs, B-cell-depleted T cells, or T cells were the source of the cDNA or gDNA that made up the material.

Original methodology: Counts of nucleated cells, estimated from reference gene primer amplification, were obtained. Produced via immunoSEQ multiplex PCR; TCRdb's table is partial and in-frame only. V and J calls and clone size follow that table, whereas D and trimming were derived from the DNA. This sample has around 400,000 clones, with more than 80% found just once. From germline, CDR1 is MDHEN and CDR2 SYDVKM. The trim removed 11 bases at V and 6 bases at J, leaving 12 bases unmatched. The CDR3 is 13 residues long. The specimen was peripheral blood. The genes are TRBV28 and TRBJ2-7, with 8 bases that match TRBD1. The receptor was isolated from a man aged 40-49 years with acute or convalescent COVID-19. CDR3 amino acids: CASRGQGLGEQYF. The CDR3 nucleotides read TGTGCCTCCAGGGGGCAGGGCTTGGGCGAGCAGTACTTC.